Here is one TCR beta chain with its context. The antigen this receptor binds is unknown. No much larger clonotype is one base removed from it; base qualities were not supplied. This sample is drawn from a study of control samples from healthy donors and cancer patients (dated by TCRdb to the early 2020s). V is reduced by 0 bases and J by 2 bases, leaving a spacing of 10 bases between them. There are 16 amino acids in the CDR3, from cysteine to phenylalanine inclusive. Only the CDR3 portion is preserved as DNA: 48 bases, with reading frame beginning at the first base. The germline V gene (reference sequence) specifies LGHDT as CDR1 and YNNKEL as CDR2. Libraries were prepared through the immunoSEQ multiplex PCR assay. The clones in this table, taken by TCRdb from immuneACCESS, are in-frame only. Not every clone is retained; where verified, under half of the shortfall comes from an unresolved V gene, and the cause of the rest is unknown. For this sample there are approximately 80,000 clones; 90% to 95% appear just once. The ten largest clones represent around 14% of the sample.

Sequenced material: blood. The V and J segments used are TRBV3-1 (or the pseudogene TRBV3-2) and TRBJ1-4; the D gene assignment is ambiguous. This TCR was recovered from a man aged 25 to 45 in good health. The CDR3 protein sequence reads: CASSQDLGSTNEKLFF. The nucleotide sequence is TGTGCCAGCAGCCAAGATTTGGGGTCGACTAATGAAAAACTGTTTTTT.